A selection of T cell receptor beta chains follows, all from one sample in a study of cytomegalovirus exposure and HLA in healthy donors. The protocol was immunoSEQ multiplex PCR, while the TCRdb copy is restricted to in-frame clones and leaves out a portion. In the table there are around 210,000 clones, about three quarters of which are singletons. What was sequenced was PBMCs. Receptors were obtained from a boy aged 10-17 years in good health and CMV-seronegative. Both conserved end residues are part of each CDR3. A D gene is named only where the DNA matches it firmly. For some rows the clone size is stated as once, few or many, or as a class when expanded; others skip it.

CDR3 protein: CASSLRGANEQFF
CDR3 DNA: TGTGCCAGCAGCTTGCGCGGGGCGAATGAGCAGTTCTTC
clone size: -
D gene: -
J gene: TRBJ2-1
V gene: TRBV5-4
CDR3 length: 13

CDR3 protein: CASSRTSGANYEQYF
CDR3 DNA: TGTGCCAGCAGCCGGACTAGCGGAGCTAACTACGAGCAGTACTTC
clone size: -
D gene: TRBD2
J gene: TRBJ2-7
V gene: TRBV9
CDR3 length: 15

CDR3 protein: CASSLAGQGAFF
CDR3 DNA: TGTGCCAGCAGCTTGGCCGGGCAGGGAGCTTTCTTT
clone size: -
D gene: -
J gene: TRBJ1-1
V gene: TRBV5-8
CDR3 length: 12

CDR3 protein: CASIGNTGGDTEAFF
CDR3 DNA: TGCGCCAGCATCGGAAATACTGGAGGGGACACTGAAGCTTTCTTT
clone size: -
D gene: -
J gene: TRBJ1-1
V gene: TRBV5-1
CDR3 length: 15

CDR3 protein: CSVVQEGANEKLFF
CDR3 DNA: TGCAGCGTTGTACAGGAGGGAGCTAATGAAAAACTGTTTTTT
clone size: -
D gene: -
J gene: TRBJ1-4
V gene: TRBV29-1
CDR3 length: 14

CDR3 protein: CASSSVWQGAYEQYF
CDR3 DNA: TGTGCCAGCAGCAGCGTTTGGCAGGGGGCTTACGAGCAGTACTTC
clone size: once
D gene: TRBD1
J gene: TRBJ2-7
V gene: TRBV11-3
CDR3 length: 15

CDR3 protein: CASSRGQILSGNTIYF
CDR3 DNA: TGTGCCAGCTCAAGGGGACAGATCCTCTCTGGAAACACCATATATTTT
clone size: -
D gene: TRBD1
J gene: TRBJ1-3
V gene: TRBV18
CDR3 length: 16

CDR3 protein: CASSLSSGEMNTEAFF
CDR3 DNA: TGTGCCAGCAGTTTATCAAGTGGGGAGATGAACACTGAAGCTTTCTTT
clone size: -
D gene: -
J gene: TRBJ1-1
V gene: TRBV27
CDR3 length: 16

CDR3 protein: CATGTASNQPQHF
CDR3 DNA: TGTGCCACCGGGACAGCCAGCAATCAGCCCCAGCATTTT
clone size: -
D gene: TRBD1
J gene: TRBJ1-5
V gene: TRBV10-3
CDR3 length: 13

CDR3 protein: CASSQGSPYGYTF
CDR3 DNA: TGTGCCAGCAGCCAAGGCAGTCCCTATGGCTACACCTTC
clone size: -
D gene: -
J gene: TRBJ1-2
V gene: TRBV14
CDR3 length: 13

CDR3 protein: CASYRGRGEQYF
CDR3 DNA: TGTGCCAGCTACAGGGGGAGAGGCGAGCAGTACTTC
clone size: -
D gene: TRBD1
J gene: TRBJ2-7
V gene: TRBV6-5
CDR3 length: 12

CDR3 protein: CASSLGAGDDEQYF
CDR3 DNA: TGCGCCAGCAGCTTGGGGGCAGGGGACGACGAGCAGTACTTC
clone size: -
D gene: -
J gene: TRBJ2-7
V gene: TRBV5-1
CDR3 length: 14

CDR3 protein: CASSYGQPNTEAFF
CDR3 DNA: TGCGCCAGCAGCTACGGACAACCGAACACTGAAGCTTTCTTT
clone size: few
D gene: -
J gene: TRBJ1-1
V gene: TRBV5-1
CDR3 length: 14

CDR3 protein: CASSSQGLNTEAFF
CDR3 DNA: TGTGCCAGCAGCTCCCAGGGGCTGAACACTGAAGCTTTCTTT
clone size: once
D gene: -
J gene: TRBJ1-1
V gene: TRBV7-9
CDR3 length: 14

CDR3 protein: CASSSLSIGGVVYEQYF
CDR3 DNA: TGCGCCAGCAGCTCGCTCTCAATTGGGGGGGTCGTCTACGAGCAGTACTTC
clone size: few
D gene: TRBD2
J gene: TRBJ2-7
V gene: TRBV5-1
CDR3 length: 17

CDR3 protein: CASSQDGTSGLSTDTQYF
CDR3 DNA: TGTGCCAGCAGCCAAGACGGGACTAGCGGGCTGAGCACAGATACGCAGTATTTT
clone size: -
D gene: TRBD2
J gene: TRBJ2-3
V gene: TRBV4-2
CDR3 length: 18

CDR3 protein: CASNRERYNEQFF
CDR3 DNA: TGTGCCAGCAACAGGGAGCGCTACAATGAGCAGTTCTTC
clone size: -
D gene: -
J gene: TRBJ2-1
V gene: TRBV6-6
CDR3 length: 13

CDR3 protein: CASGRDRTYEQYF
CDR3 DNA: TGTGCCAGCGGAAGGGACAGGACCTACGAGCAGTACTTC
clone size: -
D gene: TRBD1
J gene: TRBJ2-7
V gene: TRBV2
CDR3 length: 13

CDR3 protein: CASSPRGYSTEAFF
CDR3 DNA: TGTGCCAGCAGCCCTCGGGGGTACAGCACTGAAGCTTTCTTT
clone size: -
D gene: -
J gene: TRBJ1-1
V gene: TRBV9
CDR3 length: 14

CDR3 protein: CATSRDRRQVGYGYTF
CDR3 DNA: TGTGCCACCAGCAGAGATCGCAGACAGGTCGGCTATGGCTACACCTTC
clone size: few
D gene: -
J gene: TRBJ1-2
V gene: TRBV15
CDR3 length: 16

CDR3 protein: CASSQPSGSYEQYF
CDR3 DNA: TGCGCCAGCAGCCAGCCCTCGGGCTCCTACGAGCAGTACTTC
clone size: -
D gene: -
J gene: TRBJ2-7
V gene: TRBV4-1
CDR3 length: 14

CDR3 protein: CAISEQTSGGAYEQYF
CDR3 DNA: TGTGCCATCAGTGAACAGACTAGCGGGGGGGCGTACGAGCAGTACTTC
clone size: -
D gene: TRBD2
J gene: TRBJ2-7
V gene: TRBV10-3
CDR3 length: 16

CDR3 protein: CASSIDRGQVYTF
CDR3 DNA: TGTGCCAGTAGTATAGACCGGGGACAGGTCTACACCTTC
clone size: -
D gene: TRBD1
J gene: TRBJ1-2
V gene: TRBV19
CDR3 length: 13

CDR3 protein: CASRRDGGGTGELFF
CDR3 DNA: TGTGCCAGCCGACGCGACGGGGGAGGGACCGGGGAGCTGTTTTTT
clone size: -
D gene: TRBD2
J gene: TRBJ2-2
V gene: TRBV9
CDR3 length: 15

CDR3 protein: CASMDRSRTEAFF
CDR3 DNA: TGTGCCAGCATGGACAGAAGCCGTACTGAAGCTTTCTTT
clone size: -
D gene: -
J gene: TRBJ1-1
V gene: TRBV14
CDR3 length: 13

CDR3 protein: CASGTDSGSSRAFF
CDR3 DNA: TGTGCCAGCGGAACTGACAGTGGTAGCTCAAGAGCTTTCTTT
clone size: -
D gene: -
J gene: TRBJ1-1
V gene: TRBV2
CDR3 length: 14

CDR3 protein: CASSDPPVVTEAFF
CDR3 DNA: TGTGCCAGCAGTGACCCGCCGGTGGTCACTGAAGCTTTCTTT
clone size: few
D gene: -
J gene: TRBJ1-1
V gene: TRBV6-4
CDR3 length: 14

CDR3 protein: CASSPYYRANYGYTF
CDR3 DNA: TGTGCCAGCAGTCCCTATTACAGGGCAAACTATGGCTACACCTTC
clone size: -
D gene: -
J gene: TRBJ1-2
V gene: TRBV27
CDR3 length: 15

CDR3 protein: CASSGGTDYEQYF
CDR3 DNA: TGTGCCAGCAGCGGAGGGACAGACTACGAGCAGTACTTC
clone size: -
D gene: -
J gene: TRBJ2-7
V gene: TRBV7-2
CDR3 length: 13

CDR3 protein: CASRWDRGRAGELFF
CDR3 DNA: TGCGCCAGCAGATGGGACAGGGGACGCGCCGGGGAGCTGTTTTTT
clone size: -
D gene: TRBD1
J gene: TRBJ2-2
V gene: TRBV4-1
CDR3 length: 15